This section outlines one T cell receptor (beta chain) sequence together with its context. This clone was seen more than once but under ten times. No antigen is known for it. No base quality values were provided; no much bigger clone lies one nucleotide off. This record belongs to a study of cytomegalovirus exposure and HLA in healthy donors (dated by TCRdb to about 2017). Regarding the research as a whole: An earlier analysis of under 600 of the donors reported approximately 290 Gb of sequence data and 120 million or so unique TCR beta sequences from roughly 200 million T cells. Roughly 300 gigabases of sequencing data and approximately 84 million unique TCR sequences were included in an early release covering about 620 HLA-typed donors. The genetic ancestry cluster associated with self-reported Caucasian donors included around 76% of the roughly 400 genotyped donors. The study aimed to test whether signatures of past pathogen exposure could be identified by cataloging public T cell receptors. The study used immunosequencing to profile the T cell repertoires of approximately 640 subjects and linked those repertoires to cytomegalovirus serostatus. In addition to the first cohort of 666 subjects, a separate validation cohort of approximately 120 different subjects was used. The study combined high-throughput TCR immunosequencing, statistical association of individual TCRs with disease status, and machine learning to predict cytomegalovirus infection status. To study patterns of TCR occurrence, a later analysis re-analyzed previously published TCR beta repertoires from several hundred donors and added high-resolution HLA genotyping. The later analysis used no new phenotypic data to find candidate immune exposures, relying instead on TCR beta sequences and their occurrence across donors. In an earlier analysis of a few hundred of the donors, high-throughput TCR beta sequencing was used to judge whether each TCR beta V gene segment behaved as functional or pseudogenic. Alongside the repertoire data, information on donor age, sex, ethnicity and CMV serostatus was compiled. A later genetic analysis took genome-wide SNP genotypes for 398 of the 666 donors and used that subset as a discovery cohort. Every repertoire in the discovery cohort had been generated on one and the same sequencing platform. Class I and class II HLA loci were covered by the typing at four-digit resolution. Typing coverage differed by locus: A, B, C, DRB1 and DQB1 were typed in about 629-640 donors, DQA1 in about 550, DPA1 in around 610, and DPB1 in approximately 450. Because of strong linkage in the cohort, roughly 5 DR-DQ haplotypes were treated as single units for association and clustering. Among about 410 genotyped donors of the cohort, an average of around 250,000 unique TCR beta nucleotide sequences was sequenced per donor, of which about 19% were non-productive.

Broader findings and caveats from the paper: Roughly uniform sequencing depth across donors was assumed in presence/absence analyses, although this assumption may not hold. Because the 87-base-pair reads could not distinguish some IMGT-functional V segments, including TRBV6-2 and TRBV6-3, those segments were excluded. An association between a missense DCLRE1C variant and V-gene and J-gene trimming of TCR beta chains was found in a later genetic analysis and replicated in an independent cohort. The earlier analysis of about 600 of the donors excluded some 16 rarely observed V segments, including chromosome 9 orphons, because counts were too low. In a later genetic analysis, fewer N-insertions in productive TCRs were reported among donors in an Asian-associated ancestry cluster than the roughly 700-donor mean. Because some donors lacked HLA typing at each locus, the association tests relied only on the typed subset. The sequencing pipeline was judged likely to have produced a cluster of highly shared sequence variants as a technical artifact. Compared with equally common non-associated chains, HLA-associated TCR beta chains in a later analysis were more clonally expanded and had lower generation probabilities. Immune exposure information for the cohort was limited to CMV serostatus. A later analysis found that most CMV-associated TCR beta chains appeared HLA-restricted, with HLA associations seemingly driven largely by CMV exposure. The cohort was sequenced for TCR beta chains only, and without alpha or paired-chain data the features that could be detected were limited. The authors suggested that the approach could potentially be generalized to other disease states and immunological phenotypes. The study gave a list of about 150 TCR beta chains associated with cytomegalovirus. A few of the identified cytomegalovirus-associated TCR beta chains were confirmed in vitro to be specific for cytomegalovirus antigens. In a later analysis, TCR association rates were found to vary across HLA loci, with the most associated TCRs seen for DRB1 alleles and the fewest for HLA-C alleles. When HLA alleles, especially DR and DQ, strongly co-occurred, attributing TCR associations to individual alleles was difficult. A further reported finding was that TCR beta sequences accurately predicted the HLA-A and HLA-B alleles for most subjects in the first cohort. In both the original and validation cohorts, the classifier was reported to diagnose cytomegalovirus status with high specificity and sensitivity. Several of the top co-occurrence clusters appeared to be linked to parvovirus B19, influenza, CMV and Epstein-Barr virus, according to a later analysis. Correlated functional status among segregating V segments might reflect linkage disequilibrium, but an unknown experimental factor could not be ruled out. A later analysis associated approximately 17,000 TCR beta sequences with specific HLA alleles at a false discovery rate of 0.05. Most TCR sequences were observed very rarely across donors, whereas some public TCRs were present in many individuals. Broadly in line with IMGT annotations, most TCR beta V segments showed up in productive rearrangements about 87% or about 30% of the time in an earlier analysis of 450 to 750 of the donors.

V lost 1 base and J lost 6 bases, and the count of bases not matched to a germline gene is 5. The CDR3 covers 16 residues, taking in both the cysteine and the phenylalanine. CDR3 DNA is the only sequence kept; it has 48 bases, read in frame from the first base. Via the germline V gene, CDR1 is SGHNT and CDR2 YENEEA. The cohort comprised around 690 healthy bone marrow donors. At the time of sampling, all cohort members were nominally healthy, though unrecorded immune exposures were likely present. The donor tested CMV seropositive, placing the donor among the 289 seropositive members of the cohort. A peripheral blood sample was collected from each donor, and TCR beta sequencing was performed on peripheral blood mononuclear cells. The Qiagen DNeasy Blood Extraction Kit was used to extract genomic DNA from the blood cell samples. The library was obtained by the immunoSEQ multiplex PCR assay. The multiplex PCR relied on a mix of 60 forward primers for TCR Vbeta segments and 13 reverse primers for TCR Jbeta segments. The CDR3 region of rearranged TCR beta genes was amplified from genomic DNA by a multiplex PCR assay. Amplified TCR beta libraries were sequenced as 87-base-pair reads on the Illumina HiSeq System. Turning to the authors' computational methods: Across the 670 or so repertoires, a later analysis counted tens of millions of unique TCR beta chains, 9.5 million to 13 million of which were shared by at least two donors. To remove PCR and sequencing errors, raw reads were error-corrected and collapsed into unique sequences using a nearest-neighbor algorithm that merged closely related sequences. V, D and J gene segments were assigned by aligning CDR3 sequences to IMGT reference sequences. Each retained sequence needed at least a six-nucleotide match to both a V gene segment and a J gene segment. A rearrangement was called productive if the CDR3 had no stop codons and remained in frame with V and J, and every other rearrangement was called non-productive. Following IMGT convention, CDR3 was defined as the stretch from the second conserved V-encoded cysteine to the conserved J-encoded phenylalanine. Sequences without an unambiguous match to a single V gene segment were excluded from the earlier analysis of approximately 560 of the donors. In an earlier analysis of 587 of the donors, V segments were called functional above 56.7% productive rearrangements and were called segregating when the between-donor standard deviation exceeded 5%. A statistical classification framework was developed to diagnose cytomegalovirus status using the catalog of TCR beta chain sequences. In a later analysis, V and J genes were assigned by comparing TCR nucleotide sequences against IMGT/GENE-DB human TR gene sequences. The TCRdist pipeline was used in a later analysis to assign CDR3 sequences and most-parsimonious VDJ recombination scenarios. In a later analysis, each TCR beta chain was defined by its CDR3 amino acid sequence together with its V-gene family, and reads without a unique V-gene family were excluded. As a way to deal with suspected cross-contamination and a sequencing artifact, a later analysis dropped hundreds of nucleotide sequences that were highly shared and had low generation probability. In a later analysis, a clonal expansion index was calculated for each public chain from normalized within-repertoire ranks of inferred template counts. A later analysis computed generation probabilities with a VDJ recombination model fitted to out-of-frame rearrangements, and checked the results against IGoR. A later analysis scored TCR-TCR, TCR-HLA and TCR-CMV co-occurrence with hypergeometric tests, applying a repertoire-size bias correction to TCR pairs. To estimate false discovery rates, a later analysis permuted the HLA or CMV assignments 20 times. A later analysis grouped co-occurring TCRs with DBSCAN, adding TCRdist sequence similarity when clustering within HLA-allele-positive subsets. For co-occurrence clustering, repertoires with fewer than 30,000 or more than 120,000 public chains were excluded, along with about five repertoires with anomalous nucleotide sharing. TCRdb's version of the immuneACCESS table is confined to in-frame rearrangements and falls short of the full clone set. An unresolved V gene accounts for under half of the shortfall where checked; the remainder is of unknown origin. That table is the source of V, J and clone size, and D and trimming were worked out from the DNA. For this sample the table gives roughly 130,000 clones, of which just under 75% were detected only once. The ten largest clones represent approximately 7% of the sample.

The chain was built from TRBV11-3 and TRBJ2-3; 12 central bases correspond to TRBD1. The source of this sequence is a middle-aged man in good health and CMV-seropositive. Sequencing was done on a sample of PBMCs. The CDR3 loop reads CASSLGDRGPMDTQYF. The nucleotide sequence reads TGTGCCAGCAGCTTAGGGGACAGGGGGCCAATGGATACGCAGTATTTT.